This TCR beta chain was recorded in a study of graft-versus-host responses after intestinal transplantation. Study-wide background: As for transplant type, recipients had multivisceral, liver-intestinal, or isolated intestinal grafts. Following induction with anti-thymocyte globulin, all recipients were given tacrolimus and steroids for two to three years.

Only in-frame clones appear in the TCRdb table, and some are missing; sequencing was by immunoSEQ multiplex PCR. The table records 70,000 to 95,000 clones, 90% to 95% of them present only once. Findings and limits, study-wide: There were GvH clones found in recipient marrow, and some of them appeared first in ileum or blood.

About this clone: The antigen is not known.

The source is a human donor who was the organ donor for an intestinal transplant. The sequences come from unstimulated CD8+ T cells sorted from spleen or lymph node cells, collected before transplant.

CDR3 nucleotide sequence: TGTGCCAGCAGCCAAGCTATGCACAATGAGCAGTTCTTC. It yields the protein CASSQAMHNEQFF. The chain joins TRBV4-2 to TRBJ2-1; D not resolved. The CDR3 is 13 residues long. V was shortened by 1 base and J by 5 bases, with 6 bases between the two germline ends. The germline V gene has CDR1 LGHNA and CDR2 YNFKEQ.